The 6 T cell receptor beta chains below come from one sample, sequenced in a study of T-cell memory formation after mild COVID-19. TCRdb redid the calling of the 5' RACE reads with MiXCR, one entry per CDR3 protein. This table holds 400,000 to 500,000 distinct CDR3 sequences, 20% found once. Sequenced material: PBMCs or a T cell subset sorted from them (not recorded which). These receptor sequences come from an adult woman who had mild COVID-19 (a few samples of this study predate the infection). Cell type and time point are not known.

This chain links TRBV15 with TRBJ1-1, with a tentative D call TRBD1 (6 bases). Germline V gene sequence: CDR1 LNHNV, CDR2 YYDKDF (reference sequence). The CDR3 runs to 15 residues. The ends were cut back, 5 bases at V and 6 bases at J, with 19 bases in the middle. CDR3 sequence (DNA): TGTGCCACCAGCCAAATCGCAGGGGTTAAGGCTGAAGCTTTCTTT. Protein sequence: CATSQIAGVKAEAFF.

This clonotype was seen a handful of times. The chain combines TRBV7-2 with TRBJ2-1; the match to TRBD1 covers 7 bases. This CDR3 region has 13 residues. In germline, CDR1 is SGHTA, CDR2 FQGNSA. V gave up 1 base and J gave up 13 bases; unmatched junction bases: 7. CDR3 coding DNA: TGTGCCAGCAGCTTAGACGGGACAGATATTCAGTTCTTC. Its protein is CASSLDGTDIQFF.

This clonotype has just a few counts. This chain links TRBV12-3 or TRBV12-4 with TRBJ1-1; 8 nucleotides align to TRBD1. V shed 7 bases, J shed 4 bases, and the junction held 8 bases outside the gene matches. This CDR3 is 14 amino acids long. DNA of the CDR3: TGTGCCAGCATAGGACAGGGATGGGGCACTGAAGCTTTCTTT. Translated: CASIGQGWGTEAFF.

The V call is TRBV6-1, the J call TRBJ2-5; possible D gene TRBD1, 6 bases. Trimming cost V 4 bases and J 0 bases, with 12 bases left between them. The length of the CDR3 is 15 residues. The V gene's germline CDR1 is MNHNS and CDR2 SASEGT. CDR3 region: CASSAGHTYQETQYF. As DNA, the CDR3 is TGTGCCAGCAGTGCGGGACATACGTACCAAGAGACCCAGTACTTC.

The chain combines TRBV6-5 with TRBJ2-2; TRBD1 matches 7 bases. The V and J ends lost 2 bases and 6 bases, in that order; junction bases with no gene match: 6. This CDR3 comprises 15 residues. The germline V gene has CDR1 MNHEY and CDR2 SVGAGI. CDR3: CASSYDQGGSGELFF. The CDR3 bases are TGTGCCAGCAGTTACGACCAAGGGGGCTCCGGGGAGCTGTTTTTT.

This clonotype was found a few times. J is TRBJ2-5 and V is TRBV6-2 or TRBV6-3, with TRBD1 as a possible D gene (7 bases). CDR3 size: 14 residues. Germline CDR1 and CDR2: MNHEY and SVGEGT. Between the trimmed V and J ends, which lost 4 bases and 5 bases, there was a span of 14 bases. This CDR3 is CASSSGGLGETQYF. CDR3 bases: TGTGCCAGCAGTTCAGGGGGACTCGGGGAGACCCAGTACTTC.